This TCR beta chain was identified in a study of circulating and synovial CD4+ cells in juvenile arthritis. In regard to this clone: Its antigen is not identified.

Profiling relied on immunoSEQ multiplex PCR, and the TCRdb table lists in-frame clones only, not all of them. The sample lists about 36,000 clones, 94% seen once, with around 0.7% in the top ten. The ends were cut back, 6 bases at V and 2 bases at J, with 8 bases in the middle. The CDR3 covers 14 residues. Germline V gives CDR1 KGHSH, CDR2 LQKENI. Donors were patients with active juvenile idiopathic arthritis. Findings of the study overall: Circulating pathogenic-like and bulk T cells looked alike by Vbeta family usage. Shared-clonotype fractions with synovium likely underestimate full repertoire overlap.

The V gene is TRBV18, the J gene TRBJ1-6, with D perhaps TRBD1 (6 bases). This clonotype was sampled from a human donor with juvenile idiopathic arthritis. The sequenced sample was CD4+ T cells from blood. This CDR3 reads CASSGAAYNSPLHF. The CDR3 nucleotides read TGTGCCAGCTCGGGGGCAGCCTATAATTCACCCCTCCACTTT.